This T cell receptor (beta chain) was documented in a study of OX40 agonist ivuxolimab in advanced cancers. Background on the study: An anti-OX40 (CD134) antibody with agonistic activity, ivuxolimab, was administered to patients.

Method: immunoSEQ multiplex PCR; TCRdb's copy keeps in-frame clones and lacks some. The data hold tens of thousands of clones, with roughly nine tenths observed a single time. The sequencing used CD4+ or CD8+ T cells sorted from blood, collected in a trial of the OX40 agonist ivuxolimab. This receptor was obtained from an adult with an advanced solid tumor such as melanoma, head and neck, liver or kidney cancer.

The CDR3 coding sequence is TGTGCCAGCAGCCAAGAGGGACAGGGTGAATGGAATGAGCAGTTCTTC. Protein: CASSQEGQGEWNEQFF. The chain uses TRBV4-2 and TRBJ2-1; 9 positions agree with TRBD1. With V trimmed by 0 bases and J by 7 bases, 7 bases remained unmatched. This CDR3 comprises 16 residues. Per germline, CDR1 LGHNA and CDR2 YNFKEQ.